This T cell receptor (beta chain) stems from a study of beta chain features in type 1 diabetes. Study-level points and caveats: Type 1 diabetes patients had fewer VDJ junction insertions and more deletions.

Sorting based on CD45RO/CCR7/CD25/CD127/CD95/CD27 separated CD4+ naive, central memory, regulatory and stem cell-like memory cells. CDR1 is SGHRS and CDR2 is YFSETQ in the germline V gene. The CDR3 spans 15 residues. Losses at the gene ends were 3 bases for V and 1 base for J; bases not matched to a gene: 4. Comment on this clone: Its antigen is unidentified.

Reverse transcription of all isolated RNA meant that expressed TCRB transcripts were sequenced. Libraries were prepared by immunoSEQ multiplex PCR; TCRdb keeps only in-frame clonotypes and omits some of them. The table shows around 500,000 clones, with about an eighth occurring only once. This clonotype originated in a woman aged 18-30 years in good health. The chain recombines TRBV5-1 with TRBJ2-5, with 9 nucleotides matching TRBD1. Material: naive CD4+ T cells from blood. The CDR3, as DNA: TGCGCCAGCAGCTCCCCGGGACAGGGCCAAGAGACCCAGTACTTC. Its translation: CASSSPGQGQETQYF.